The rows below give T cell receptor beta chains drawn from one sample of a study of blood T cell repertoires in COVID-19. Profiled with immunoSEQ multiplex PCR; TCRdb holds only in-frame clones, not every one. In the table there are around 310,000 clones, 89% of which are singletons. Sequences were obtained from PBMCs or T cells enriched from blood (not recorded which). The receptors come from a woman aged 40-49 years who had recovered from COVID-19. CDR3s include the opening cysteine and the closing phenylalanine or tryptophan. D genes are given only for firm matches. Rows may omit the clone size; those that give it use once, few, many or a size class.

cdr3_aa: CASSFLTGANTGELFF
cdr3_nt: TGTGCCAGCAGCTTTTTGACAGGGGCAAACACCGGGGAGCTGTTTTTT
d_call: TRBD1
j_call: TRBJ2-2
v_call: TRBV11-3
clone_size: once

cdr3_aa: CASSLRTSGGSGDTQYF
cdr3_nt: TGCGCCAGCAGCTTGAGAACTAGCGGGGGATCGGGGGATACGCAGTATTTT
d_call: TRBD2
j_call: TRBJ2-3
v_call: TRBV5-1
clone_size: NA

cdr3_aa: CASSLDRNTEAFF
cdr3_nt: TGCGCCAGCAGCTTGGATCGGAACACTGAAGCTTTCTTT
d_call: NA
j_call: TRBJ1-1
v_call: TRBV5-1
clone_size: NA

cdr3_aa: CASSLWLAGAQETQYF
cdr3_nt: TGTGCCAGCAGCTTATGGCTAGCGGGGGCACAAGAGACCCAGTACTTC
d_call: TRBD2
j_call: TRBJ2-5
v_call: TRBV7-9
clone_size: NA

cdr3_aa: CASSVASGASADTQYF
cdr3_nt: TGTGCCAGCAGCGTTGCTAGCGGGGCCTCGGCGGATACGCAGTATTTT
d_call: TRBD2
j_call: TRBJ2-3
v_call: TRBV9
clone_size: NA

cdr3_aa: CASSIPQGPGYGYTF
cdr3_nt: TGTGCCAGTAGTATACCCCAGGGGCCGGGCTATGGCTACACCTTC
d_call: NA
j_call: TRBJ1-2
v_call: TRBV19
clone_size: NA

cdr3_aa: CATSRDRGKGNQPQHF
cdr3_nt: TGTGCCACCAGCAGGGACAGGGGTAAAGGCAATCAGCCCCAGCATTTT
d_call: TRBD1
j_call: TRBJ1-5
v_call: TRBV15
clone_size: NA

cdr3_aa: CASSPESGSGTEAFF
cdr3_nt: TGTGCCAGCTCACCAGAGTCAGGAAGCGGGACTGAAGCTTTCTTT
d_call: NA
j_call: TRBJ1-1
v_call: TRBV18
clone_size: NA

cdr3_aa: CASSPEGGNTEAFF
cdr3_nt: TGTGCCAGCTCACCGGAAGGGGGGAACACTGAAGCTTTCTTT
d_call: NA
j_call: TRBJ1-1
v_call: TRBV18
clone_size: NA

cdr3_aa: CAIGSPLYEQYF
cdr3_nt: TGTGCCATCGGGAGTCCCTTATACGAGCAGTACTTC
d_call: NA
j_call: TRBJ2-7
v_call: TRBV10-3
clone_size: NA

cdr3_aa: CASSFGGAEQPQHF
cdr3_nt: TGCGCCAGCAGCTTCGGGGGGGCAGAACAGCCCCAGCATTTT
d_call: NA
j_call: TRBJ1-5
v_call: TRBV5-1
clone_size: NA

cdr3_aa: CASSADSFNSPLHF
cdr3_nt: TGTGCCAGCAGCGCCGACAGTTTTAATTCACCCCTCCACTTT
d_call: NA
j_call: TRBJ1-6
v_call: TRBV11-3
clone_size: NA

cdr3_aa: CASSLDQGDTGNTIYF
cdr3_nt: TGTGCCAGCAGCTTAGACCAGGGGGACACTGGAAACACCATATATTTT
d_call: TRBD1
j_call: TRBJ1-3
v_call: TRBV11-2
clone_size: few

cdr3_aa: CASSMALNGYTF
cdr3_nt: TGTGCCAGTAGTATGGCACTAAATGGCTACACCTTC
d_call: NA
j_call: TRBJ1-2
v_call: TRBV19
clone_size: NA

cdr3_aa: CASSQRPGQGVIFEQFF
cdr3_nt: TGTGCCAGCAGCCAGAGACCGGGACAGGGGGTAATTTTTGAGCAGTTCTTC
d_call: TRBD1
j_call: TRBJ2-1
v_call: TRBV14
clone_size: NA

cdr3_aa: CASSSTSGVSSYEQYF
cdr3_nt: TGCGCCAGCAGTTCCACTAGCGGGGTTAGCTCCTACGAGCAGTACTTC
d_call: TRBD2
j_call: TRBJ2-7
v_call: TRBV5-1
clone_size: NA

cdr3_aa: CASSSTGSYEQYF
cdr3_nt: TGTGCCAGCAGCTCGACAGGGTCCTACGAGCAGTACTTC
d_call: TRBD1
j_call: TRBJ2-7
v_call: TRBV11-2
clone_size: NA

cdr3_aa: CASSFSRGTLWGEQFF
cdr3_nt: TGTGCCAGCAGCTTTTCCCGTGGGACTCTATGGGGTGAGCAGTTCTTC
d_call: NA
j_call: TRBJ2-1
v_call: TRBV11-2
clone_size: NA

cdr3_aa: CATWTSWNYEQYF
cdr3_nt: TGTGCCACTTGGACTAGCTGGAACTACGAGCAGTACTTC
d_call: TRBD2
j_call: TRBJ2-7
v_call: TRBV6-5
clone_size: NA

cdr3_aa: CAISPGTYEQYF
cdr3_nt: TGTGCCATCAGCCCGGGGACCTACGAGCAGTACTTC
d_call: NA
j_call: TRBJ2-7
v_call: TRBV10-3
clone_size: NA

cdr3_aa: CASSVAWRGYEQFF
cdr3_nt: TGTGCCAGCAGCGTAGCTTGGCGCGGATATGAGCAGTTCTTC
d_call: NA
j_call: TRBJ2-1
v_call: TRBV9
clone_size: once

cdr3_aa: CASRQGSFQPQHF
cdr3_nt: TGTGCCAGCAGACAGGGCTCATTTCAGCCCCAGCATTTT
d_call: NA
j_call: TRBJ1-5
v_call: TRBV6-5
clone_size: once

cdr3_aa: CASSSQITGTGEPQHF
cdr3_nt: TGTGCCAGCAGCTCACAAATTACCGGGACAGGGGAGCCCCAGCATTTT
d_call: TRBD1
j_call: TRBJ1-5
v_call: TRBV7-2
clone_size: NA

cdr3_aa: CAIREGAIITDTQYF
cdr3_nt: TGTGCCATCAGAGAGGGGGCCATAATCACAGATACGCAGTATTTT
d_call: TRBD1
j_call: TRBJ2-3
v_call: TRBV10-3
clone_size: NA